The sequence of this TCR delta chain was determined in a study of γδ T cells in repeated Plasmodium falciparum infection. In the study overall: Malian gammadelta TCRs were studied during no-transmission periods and across acute malaria episodes.

Bulk repertoires came from Vgamma9/Vdelta2+ or Vdelta2-negative gammadelta T cells flow-sorted from PBMC. Each sorted gammadelta sample had TRG and TRD chains sequenced. TCRdb re-called the multiplex PCR reads with CATT. The repertoire includes tens of thousands of delta-chain clones, 0.85% to 1% of them detected once, and just under 10% sits in the top ten. This CDR3 comprises 18 residues. The trim removed 11 bases at V and 1 base at J, leaving 20 bases unmatched. Germline assignment: CDR1 TSWWSYY and CDR2 QGS. Study-level points and caveats: In Vdelta2-negative, largely Vdelta1+, gammadelta repertoires, repeated controlled infections appeared to drive clonal selection waves.

This clone has more than one count but fewer than ten. Its antigen is unknown. The protein that TCRdb holds for this DNA derives from a much larger clone and differs from the translated DNA at residue 7, which likely indicates a read error; the protein shown here is translated from the DNA. This TCR derives from a pool of human donors (malaria-infected and uninfected, not separated). The chain recombines TRDV1 with TRDJ1; 9 nucleotides agree with TRDD3. The J gene, left out of TCRdb, was set here by checking the DNA against germline. The sequencing sample was made of gamma-delta T cells from blood. The CDR3 region is CAYASPMGDSRCTDKLIF. The CDR3 region has the DNA TGTGCTTACGCAAGTCCCATGGGGGATAGCCGGTGCACCGATAAACTCATCTTT.